This T cell receptor beta chain was obtained from a study of cytomegalovirus exposure and HLA in healthy donors. Trimming removed 5 bases from V and 1 base from J; junction bases left unmatched: 1. The V gene's germline CDR1 is MDHEN and CDR2 SYDVKM. This CDR3 spans 15 amino acids. 60 Vbeta and 13 Jbeta primers were used in PCR. The data were produced by immunoSEQ multiplex PCR, yet TCRdb's version contains in-frame clones alone and is incomplete. The sample yields more than 250,000 clones, around 90% seen once. This clone was seen only once. This chain uses TRBV28 with TRBJ2-3; 12 bases are a match to TRBD2. The specimen sequenced was PBMCs. The TCR originated in a woman aged 18-29 years in good health and CMV-seronegative. The CDR3 coding sequence is TGTGCCAGCAGTCTAGCGGGGGGGGGCACAGATACGCAGTATTTT. This translates into CASSLAGGGTDTQYF.